This entry lists 3 T cell receptor beta chains sequenced from one sample in a study of shared clonotypes between healthy human individuals. Generated by immunoSEQ multiplex PCR, the TCRdb table keeps only in-frame clones and is missing some. Found here are millions of clones, over 85% of them singletons; the top ten hold roughly 0.14%. Sequencing was carried out using naive CD4+ T cells sorted from blood. Indicated subset: CD45RA+ positively selected. Receptor source: a man younger than 35 in good health.

The chain has TRBV10-3 and TRBJ1-1, with 7 nucleotides matching TRBD1. With 6 bases clipped from V and 1 base from J, the junction kept 5 bases outside the gene matches. The CDR3 contains 14 residues. CDR1 is ENHRY, CDR2 SYGVKD, per germline. CDR3: CAIRGGQTNTEAFF. For the CDR3, the DNA is TGTGCCATCAGGGGGGGACAGACGAACACTGAAGCTTTCTTT.

V is TRBV19 and J is TRBJ1-2; no reliable D call. The CDR3 sequence is 16 residues long. V dropped 7 bases and J dropped 0 bases, with 18 bases sitting between them. Germline CDR1 reads LNHDA; CDR2 reads SQIVND (reference sequence). The CDR3 reads CASTPSGFFANYGYTF. CDR3 DNA sequence: TGTGCCAGTACCCCTTCGGGGTTCTTTGCTAACTATGGCTACACCTTC.

This clone was recorded only once. This sequence joins TRBV5-5 and TRBJ2-3, with D possibly TRBD1 on 5 matching bases. V was trimmed by 4 bases and J by 2 bases, leaving 11 bases between them. CDR1 is SGHKS, CDR2 YYEKEE, per germline (reference sequence). The CDR3 sequence is 14 residues long. The CDR3 loop reads CASSLRQITDTQYF. In DNA, the CDR3 is TGTGCCAGCAGCCTACGACAGATCACAGATACGCAGTATTTT.